The present entry profiles one T cell receptor (beta chain) with its context. This clonotype was seen many times. The antigen it recognizes is unknown. Per-base qualities were not stored, and no clone one base away is much larger. The junction carries 26 bases between V and J, which are trimmed by 5 bases and 2 bases respectively. The CDR3 starts with the cysteine, ends with the phenylalanine, and has 19 residues. The kept DNA is CDR3 alone, 57 bases in frame from the first base. The germline V gene gives CDR1 as SGHRS and CDR2 as YFSETQ. This sample's time point label indicates: newly diagnosed GD, antithyroid drugs for less than 3 months. For both TCR sequencing and RNA sequencing, RNA was extracted from PBMCs using TRIzol. The diagnosis of Graves' disease was made according to American Thyroid Association guidelines. Recruitment of patients was carried out at an endocrinology department in Xi'an, China. From each patient, roughly 9 milliliters of peripheral blood was collected into an EDTA anticoagulant tube. PBMCs were isolated by Ficoll Paque Plus density gradient separation without further T cell sorting. An Agilent 2100 Bioanalyzer and agarose gel were used to assess RNA quality, and a NanoDrop 2000 was used to measure RNA concentration.

This record belongs to a study of regulatory T cells in long-lasting Graves disease (dated by TCRdb to about 2021). Context from the whole study: Newly diagnosed Graves' disease patients had taken antithyroid drugs for less than 3 months. The study was registered as a clinical trial and conducted in China. A total of around 35 samples underwent TCR sequencing, from about 13 patients with persistent Graves' disease and approximately 20 patients with newly diagnosed Graves' disease. Patients with persistent Graves' disease were compared with patients with newly diagnosed Graves' disease using TCR sequencing and RNA sequencing of peripheral blood. Study-level results and caveats: Because the primary lesion, thyroid tissue, could not be accessed, the study looked at peripheral blood alone. Sequencing and analysis were limited to the TCR beta chain. Compared with newly diagnosed patients, patients with persistent Graves' disease had lower TCR Shannon entropy and fewer highly expanded clones, which suggests clonal expansion. Persistent disease showed preferential use of TRBV28, TRBJ1-2 and TRBJ2-5, whereas newly diagnosed disease favored TRBV20-1 and TRBJ2-1. Persistent patients shared more public clonotypes among themselves (around 2,500) than newly diagnosed patients did (approximately 870). The authors acknowledged the small sample size as a limitation that may reduce accuracy.

The method was multiplex PCR. Sequencer: Illumina HiSeq 4000. CDR3 regions were amplified by Arm-PCR with iRepertoire HTBI primers to construct TCR beta libraries. Before sequencing, the PCR products underwent gel purification. The published analysis was carried out like this. Gene usage analysis of CDR3 amino acid clonotypes relied on the approximately 60 TRBV and around 14 TRBJ segments identified across samples. COPE and FqMerger were used to merge filtered high-quality paired reads into contigs. BLAST was used to align contigs to IMGT TRBV, TRBD and TRBJ reference genes, and CDR3 was defined according to IMGT. Any clonotype with a frequency above 0.1% was counted as a highly expanded clone. Repertoire diversity was measured by Shannon entropy, and V-J evenness by the Gini coefficient. A clonotype found in more than one individual was treated as public. The public reads were run again by TCRdb, first through fastp at Q25 and then through MiXCR, and only productive beta chains were kept. Entries that share a CDR3 protein sequence are merged under the most common genes and DNA. The V and J calls and clone size come from TCRdb's table, not from the authors' own analysis. The sample has approximately 350,000 distinct CDR3 sequences on record, over 15% of them singletons. The top ten constitute 30% of the sample.

These records were also assigned to another study, of T cells in Graves' hyperthyroidism and ophthalmopathy. Taken from the second paper: Stable Graves' hyperthyroidism was defined as no progression to ophthalmopathy during 18 months of follow-up. Hyperthyroidism patients were aged 18 to 65 years and newly diagnosed, with disease duration of less than 2 months. The study excluded patients with uncontrolled infections, other autoimmune diseases, pregnancy or lactation. Diagnoses relied on clinical symptoms, serum thyroxine and TRAb, thyroid ultrasound and orbital computed tomography. For the first round of RT-PCR on the TCR CDR3, the HTBI primer set was used together with the Qiagen OneStep RT-PCR kit. Most expanded thyroid clonotypes (frequency above 0.001) were also found in blood, which suggests that blood repertoires may mirror thyroid immune responses. A model built on a 13 V-J signature distinguished ophthalmopathy from stable hyperthyroidism, reaching around 87% sensitivity and 81.08% specificity in cross-validation and 80%/75% in testing. In validation, the model predicted progression to ophthalmopathy a median of roughly 6.1 months before onset, with about 71% sensitivity and around 76% specificity. A discovery cohort of about a hundred patients, about 40 with Graves' ophthalmopathy and approximately 57 with stable Graves' hyperthyroidism, was used to find distinguishing TCR V-J signatures. Whether ophthalmopathy could be predicted prospectively was tested in an independent validation cohort made up of 18 to 20 hyperthyroidism patients plus 17 patients who later progressed to ophthalmopathy. The 100 or so discovery patients were divided at random into training and test sets in a 7:3 ratio. The study also compared thyroid tissue and blood T-cell repertoires from roughly 6 Graves' hyperthyroidism patients. Once sampling was done, hyperthyroidism patients were given methimazole at a starting dose of 30 mg daily, whereas ophthalmopathy patients were given high-dose intravenous methylprednisolone. The libraries were constructed in a second round of multiplex PCR and then size-selected and purified. The libraries were sequenced on an Illumina HiSeq2000 using paired-end 100 bp reads. SOAPnuke was used to process the raw data, removing reads that contained adapters or uncalled bases, had a mean Phred below 15, or lacked an exact match to the constant primer or identifier. COPE v1.2.5 was used to merge the high-quality paired reads, and each unique nucleotide sequence was defined as a clonotype. MiTCR v1.1 was used to align clonotypes to the IMGT TRBV, TRBD and TRBJ reference segments. The analysis was restricted to V-J combinations with a frequency above 0.0001, which together covered 99% to 99.2% of the repertoires. A TCS score was defined as the ratio of F50 (clonal expansion) to E x V (chaos), with BLOSUM62-based TCRdist applied between CDR3 peptides within each V-J. Welch's t-statistics and random forest reduced 500 to 650 V-J features to roughly 13, which were used in a naive Bayes classifier (R e1071). No statistical method was used to fix the sample size in advance, and group allocation was not hidden from the investigators. According to the paper, TCR Vbeta CDR3 sequencing was carried out on more than 120 peripheral blood samples, which came from 40 to 45 ophthalmopathy, about 75 hyperthyroidism and about 17 progressor patients.

The sequencing used peripheral blood mononuclear cells (PBMCs), collected at new diagnosis, from a patient treated with antithyroid drugs. Recombination joined TRBV5-1 with TRBJ2-1, with a tentative D gene TRBD2 over 5 matching bases. This receptor was identified in a man aged 40-49 years with Graves disease. Donor details come from another sample of the same person, matched by shared clones. The sequenced DNA is TGCGCCAGCAGTCCCGGGAACGCGATGTTTCAGACTACCTACAATGAGCAGTTCTTC. Its translation is CASSPGNAMFQTTYNEQFF.